This entry is about one TCR beta chain. Method: immunoSEQ multiplex PCR; TCRdb's copy keeps in-frame clones and lacks some. The sample contains about 160,000 clones, 85% to 90% of which appear only once. The data are from a study of control samples from healthy donors and cancer patients. Germline V CDR1 and CDR2: LNHNV, YYDKDF (reference sequence). With 3 bases clipped from V and 8 bases from J, the junction kept 10 bases outside the gene matches. This CDR3 contains 16 residues. The TCR sequence derives from a man under 40 in good health. The chain recombines TRBV15 with TRBJ1-3; 10 bases map to TRBD1. What was sequenced was blood. This chain's CDR3 is CATSSISTGGKYTIYF. The CDR3 nucleotides are TGTGCCACCAGCAGTATATCGACAGGGGGCAAGTACACCATATATTTT.